A selection of T cell receptor beta chains follows, all from one sample in a study of T cell responses to AZD1222 COVID-19 vaccine. Sequencing was performed with immunoSEQ multiplex PCR; in TCRdb, only in-frame clones are kept and a portion is missing. The sample holds 100,000 to 150,000 clones, around 85% seen once. The material sequenced was peripheral blood, taken 28 days after the second AZD1222 dose. The source of these receptors is an adult who received the AZD1222 COVID-19 vaccine. CDR3s include the opening cysteine and the closing phenylalanine or tryptophan. A D gene is named only where the DNA matches it firmly. A row's size may be missing; if present it is once, few, many or a size class.

D | J | size | V | DNA | CDR3
- | TRBJ1-4 | - | TRBV6-5 | TGTGCCAGCAGTCCTGGGACTCGGCAACTGTTTTTT | CASSPGTRQLFF
TRBD1 | TRBJ2-7 | - | TRBV19 | TGTGCCAGTAGTATGTCGACAGGGTCCTACGAGCAGTACTTC | CASSMSTGSYEQYF
- | TRBJ1-1 | - | TRBV6-6 | TGTGCCAGCAGTCCAACCCGGGACAACCTGAAGCTTTCTAACCGGGTCTTT | CASSPTRDNLKLSNRVF
- | TRBJ1-4 | few | TRBV12-2 | TGTGCAAGTCGCTTAGGAGGAGGGTCTCGAGAAAAACTGTTTTTT | CASRLGGGSREKLFF
- | TRBJ1-5 | - | TRBV24-1 | TGTGCCACCAGTGATTCAGGCAGGCCCTATAGCAATCAGCCCCAGCATTTT | CATSDSGRPYSNQPQHF
- | TRBJ1-6 | - | TRBV3-1/TRBV3-2 | TGTGCCAGCAGCCAAGACGCGGGGCCTGATAATTCACCCCTCCACTTT | CASSQDAGPDNSPLHF
- | TRBJ1-1 | - | TRBV5-1 | TGCGCCAGCAGCTTTAACCGGGGTTTGAACACTGAAGCTTTCTTT | CASSFNRGLNTEAFF
- | TRBJ2-5 | - | TRBV5-1 | TGCGCCAGCAGCTTGGATGGGGAGACCCAGTACTTC | CASSLDGETQYF
- | TRBJ1-4 | - | TRBV11-2 | TGTGCCAGCAGCTTTGCGGTATTTAATGAAAAACTGTTTTTT | CASSFAVFNEKLFF
TRBD1 | TRBJ1-3 | - | TRBV6-5 | TGTGCCAGCAGTTTGGTGGGACAGGGCTCTGGAAACACCATATATTTT | CASSLVGQGSGNTIYF
- | TRBJ1-4 | - | TRBV7-3 | TGTGCCAGCAGCCAGGACGGAGGAAAACTGTTTTTT | CASSQDGGKLFF
- | TRBJ1-1 | - | TRBV18 | TGTGCCAGCTCAGCTCAAGCAGGGAGGAAAACTGAAGCTTTCTTT | CASSAQAGRKTEAFF
- | TRBJ1-1 | - | TRBV19 | TGTGCCAGTAGTCGACAGGTGAACACTGAAGCTTTCTTT | CASSRQVNTEAFF
TRBD1 | TRBJ2-1 | - | TRBV7-2 | TGTGCCAGCAGCTTAAGAGGGGGCGAACTCTTTTTCTCCTACAATGAGCAGTTCTTC | CASSLRGGELFFSYNEQFF
- | TRBJ2-5 | once | TRBV6-1 | TGTGCCAGCAGTGAAGGGTATTATACGGAAGAGACCCAGTACTTC | CASSEGYYTEETQYF
TRBD1 | TRBJ1-4 | - | TRBV4-2 | TGTGCCAGCAGCCGGGACAGTACTAATGAAAAACTGTTTTTT | CASSRDSTNEKLFF
TRBD1 | TRBJ1-1 | - | TRBV30 | TGTGCCTACGGGACAGGGATGAACACTGAAGCTTTCTTT | CAYGTGMNTEAFF
TRBD1 | TRBJ1-5 | - | TRBV7-2 | TGTGCCAGCAGCTCCCATCCAGGGGGGCAGCCCCAGCATTTT | CASSSHPGGQPQHF
TRBD2 | TRBJ2-3 | few | TRBV5-4 | TGTGCCAGCAGTACGGGACTAGCGGGGCCCTCCACAGATACGCAGTATTTT | CASSTGLAGPSTDTQYF
- | TRBJ2-7 | - | TRBV2 | TGTGCCAGCAGTGGAGCCTACGAGCAGTACTTC | CASSGAYEQYF
- | TRBJ2-7 | - | TRBV7-2 | TGTGCCAGCAGCTTAGGGCCCTCCCGAACGTCCTACGAGCAGTACTTC | CASSLGPSRTSYEQYF
- | TRBJ1-1 | - | TRBV11-3 | TGTGCCAGCAGCTTGAACAGCATGAACACTGAAGCTTTCTTT | CASSLNSMNTEAFF
- | TRBJ1-4 | once | TRBV6-1 | TGTGCCAGCAGTGACCCAGGAGATATGGATGAAAAACTGTTTTTT | CASSDPGDMDEKLFF
- | TRBJ1-4 | few | TRBV5-6 | TGTGCCAGCAGCTTGGTGGGCAGATTGGCAACTAATGAAAAACTGTTTTTT | CASSLVGRLATNEKLFF
- | TRBJ2-7 | - | TRBV6-2/TRBV6-3 | TGTGCCAGCAGTAAGGGGGGTCCCGGTTCGGGGTACGAGCAGTACTTC | CASSKGGPGSGYEQYF
- | TRBJ2-1 | once | TRBV6-5 | TGTGCCAGCAGGGTGGTCTCCTACAATGAGCAGTTCTTC | CASRVVSYNEQFF
TRBD1 | TRBJ1-2 | - | TRBV19 | TGTGCCAGTAGTCTACAGGGGCAGAACTATGGCTACACCTTC | CASSLQGQNYGYTF